This passage covers 21 T cell receptor beta chains from one sample sequenced in a study of blood T cell repertoires in COVID-19. Here immunoSEQ multiplex PCR was the method, and the copy in TCRdb shows in-frame clones only, minus some. The sample contains 88,000 or so clones, about 85% of which appear only once. The sample taken for sequencing was peripheral blood. The receptor source for this set is a man between 60 and 75 years old with acute or convalescent COVID-19.

The chain uses TRBV14 and TRBJ2-3, with a tentative D call TRBD2 (7 bases). The germline gives CDR1 SGHDN, CDR2 FVKESK. The germline V and J ends were trimmed by 0 bases and 8 bases, with 18 bases remaining between them. This CDR3 has 16 amino acids. The CDR3: CASSQDQWGGSFTQYF. The DNA for the CDR3 is TGTGCCAGCAGCCAAGATCAGTGGGGGGGCAGTTTTACGCAGTATTTT.

The V and J genes are TRBV7-2 and TRBJ2-3, with TRBD2 matching 15 bases. Unmatched junction bases numbered 9, after V lost 5 bases and J lost 9 bases. CDR3 length: 16 residues. Germline values: CDR1 SGHTA, CDR2 FQGNSA. In DNA, the CDR3 is TGTGCCAGCAGCACCACTGGGACTAGCGGGGGGAGGACGCAGTATTTT. This gives the protein CASSTTGTSGGRTQYF.

Remarks on this clone: A read error may produce the germline difference seen at one junction end. The gene calls are TRBV7-7 and TRBJ1-2, with D unclear. CDR3 size: 15 residues. Germline V gives CDR1 SSHAT, CDR2 FNYEAQ (reference sequence). CDR3 loop: CASTTGIVSGYGYTF. CDR3 nucleotide sequence: TGTGCTAGCACCACGGGGATAGTCTCAGGCTATGGCTACACCTTC. Using reference TRBV7-7 and TRBJ1-2 for the parts outside the CDR3, the full variable domain is GAGVSQSPRYKVTKRGQDVTLRCDPISSHATLYWYQQALGQGPEFLTYFNYEAQPDKSGLPSDRFSAERPEGSISTLTIQRTEQRDSAMYRCASTTGIVSGYGYTFGSGTRLTVV.

The rearrangement uses TRBV9 and TRBJ2-1; TRBD2 agrees at 10 bases. V lost 0 bases to trimming and J lost 5 bases; unmatched junction nucleotides: 5. The CDR3 totals 16 residues. The germline V gene encodes CDR1 SGDLS and CDR2 YYNGEE. The CDR3 coding sequence is TGTGCCAGCAGCGTAGGTAGCGGGAGGACCCACAATGAGCAGTTCTTC. It specifies CASSVGSGRTHNEQFF.

The V gene is TRBV27, the J gene TRBJ2-1, with 7 bases identical to TRBD1. The V gene's germline CDR1 is MNHEY and CDR2 SMNVEV (reference sequence). This CDR3 is 14 amino acids long. Trimming at V came to 0 bases and at J to 6 bases, leaving 2 bases not matched to a gene. The CDR3: CASSLSTGFNEQFF. CDR3 coding DNA: TGTGCCAGCAGTTTATCGACAGGGTTCAATGAGCAGTTCTTC.

The chain is built from TRBV6-2 or TRBV6-3 and TRBJ1-1; the match to TRBD1 covers 7 bases. V gave up 0 bases and J gave up 7 bases; unmatched junction bases: 5. The CDR3 totals 14 residues. Germline CDR1 MNHEY, CDR2 SVGEGT. The chain's CDR3 is CASSYSIAGGEAFF. The CDR3 DNA reads TGTGCCAGCAGTTACTCGATAGCAGGGGGTGAAGCTTTCTTT.

This chain joins TRBV5-4 and TRBJ2-3, with a tentative D call TRBD2 (5 bases). This CDR3 spans 17 amino acids. Germline V CDR1 and CDR2: SGHNT, YYREEE (reference sequence). Trimming stripped 4 bases from V and 2 bases from J, with 20 bases between. The CDR3 spells CASSQRLGALLTDTQYF. CDR3 sequence (DNA): TGTGCCAGCAGCCAAAGACTGGGAGCCTTACTCACAGATACGCAGTATTTT.

This chain uses TRBV27 with TRBJ1-1; 10 positions match TRBD1. This CDR3 has 16 amino acids. V lost 4 bases to trimming and J lost 1 base; unmatched junction nucleotides: 6. CDR1 is MNHEY and CDR2 is SMNVEV in the germline V gene (reference sequence). This CDR3 is CASSSPTGGPNTEAFF. The CDR3 nucleotides are TGTGCCAGCAGTTCACCGACAGGGGGCCCGAACACTGAAGCTTTCTTT.

This clone showed up just once. This chain joins TRBV4-2 and TRBJ2-2; D is undetermined. CDR3 length: 15 amino acids. Per the germline V gene, CDR1 is LGHNA and CDR2 is YNFKEQ. With 0 bases removed from V and 0 bases from J, the gap between germline ends came to 5 bases. The CDR3 sequence is CASSQDIANTGELFF. The CDR3 DNA is TGTGCCAGCAGCCAAGATATAGCGAACACCGGGGAGCTGTTTTTT.

The genes are TRBV27 and TRBJ2-7, with 10 bases lining up with TRBD1. The trim removed 5 bases at V and 2 bases at J, leaving 15 bases unmatched. Per the germline V gene, CDR1 is MNHEY and CDR2 is SMNVEV (reference sequence). CDR3 length equals 18 residues. The CDR3 DNA follows: TGTGCCAGCAGTCCGGGACAGGGGACTGAATTAAAACCCTACGAGCAGTACTTC. Translation: CASSPGQGTELKPYEQYF.

V usage is TRBV6-2 or TRBV6-3 and J usage is TRBJ2-6, with 12 bases aligning to TRBD2. The germline CDR1 and CDR2 sequences are MNHEY and SVGEGT. V lost 7 bases and J lost 2; bases outside the gene matches: 9. CDR3 length: 18 amino acids. CDR3 in DNA: TGTGCCAGCACCCCACGACTAGCGGGAGTACCTGGGGCCAACGTCCTGACTTTC. It yields the protein CASTPRLAGVPGANVLTF.

The V gene is TRBV2, the J gene TRBJ1-2; 10 bases map to TRBD1. This CDR3 is 17 amino acids long. In germline, CDR1 is SNHLY, CDR2 FYNNEI. The V and J ends lost 3 bases and 2 bases, in that order; junction bases with no gene match: 9. The DNA for the CDR3 is TGTGCCAGCAGTGATTACGGGGACAGGGGCGGGAACTATGGCTACACCTTC. The encoded protein is CASSDYGDRGGNYGYTF.

In its sample, this clone was seen once. The chain employs TRBV3-1 (or the pseudogene TRBV3-2) and TRBJ1-1; TRBD1 might be the D (6 bases). The CDR3 contains 14 residues. Trimming removed 0 bases at V and 5 bases at J, with 10 bases between. Germline V gives CDR1 LGHDT, CDR2 YNNKEL (reference sequence). CDR3 protein: CASSQEGARTEAFF. The CDR3 DNA follows: TGTGCCAGCAGCCAAGAGGGGGCGAGAACTGAAGCTTTCTTT.

The chain carries TRBV13 and TRBJ1-4; 8 nucleotides align to TRBD1. CDR3 length equals 17 residues. Trimming removed 4 bases from V and 7 bases from J; junction bases left unmatched: 14. Germline lookup yields CDR1 PRHDT and CDR2 FYEKMQ (reference sequence). The CDR3 loop reads CASSSRRQGARGEKLFF. Written as DNA, the CDR3 is TGTGCCAGCAGCTCACGAAGGCAGGGGGCGCGGGGTGAAAAACTGTTTTTT.

The chain recombines TRBV3-1 (or the pseudogene TRBV3-2) with TRBJ2-3, with TRBD2 matching over 11 bases. This CDR3 has 19 amino acids. The trim removed 1 base at V and 0 bases at J, leaving 9 bases unmatched. Germline values: CDR1 LGHDT, CDR2 YNNKEL (reference sequence). The CDR3 coding sequence is TGTGCCAGCAGCCAAGTCGGCTGGGGGACTAGCGGTAGCACAGATACGCAGTATTTT. Encoded protein: CASSQVGWGTSGSTDTQYF.

This sequence joins TRBV7-3 and TRBJ1-2, with a weak D call TRBD1 (6 bases). CDR3 length: 13 amino acids. The V and J ends lost 1 base and 6 bases respectively, with 9 bases between them. The germline CDR1 and CDR2 sequences are SGHTA and FQGTGA. CDR3 sequence reads: CASSLSRGDGYTF. The CDR3 DNA follows: TGTGCCAGCAGCTTAAGCAGGGGAGATGGCTACACCTTC.

The gene calls are TRBV5-1 and TRBJ1-1, with 7 bases fitting TRBD1. CDR3 length: 14 residues. J was trimmed by 1 base and V by 3 bases; bases with no gene match: 3. Germline V CDR1 and CDR2: SGHRS, YFSETQ. This CDR3 reads CASSSRTGNTEAFF. In DNA form, the CDR3 reads TGCGCCAGCAGCTCGCGGACAGGGAACACTGAAGCTTTCTTT.

The J gene is TRBJ2-7, the V gene TRBV13, with TRBD1 identical over 9 bases. In germline, CDR1 is PRHDT, CDR2 FYEKMQ (reference sequence). The V and J ends lost 5 bases and 2 bases, in that order; junction bases with no gene match: 7. The CDR3 has 15 amino acids. CDR3 amino acids: CASSPLGQGTYEQYF. The CDR3 bases are TGTGCCAGCAGCCCACTTGGACAGGGGACCTACGAGCAGTACTTC.

The rearrangement links TRBV12-5 to TRBJ2-5, with D possibly TRBD1 on 5 matching bases. Per germline, CDR1 LGHNT and CDR2 FRNRAP. V was cut by 4 bases and J by 3 bases, with 21 bases left in between. CDR3 length: 17 amino acids. The CDR3 region is CASGSSMTPAGKETQYF. The CDR3 DNA reads as TGTGCTAGTGGTTCCTCAATGACACCAGCAGGGAAAGAGACCCAGTACTTC.

The V gene is TRBV10-1, the J gene TRBJ2-1; D is ambiguous. CDR3 length: 14 residues. Trimming pared 4 bases from V and 4 bases from J, leaving 11 bases between. Germline-derived CDR1 and CDR2 are WNHNN and SYGVQD (reference sequence). The CDR3 bases are TGCGCCAGCAGTGGACAAACCTCATACAATGAGCAGTTCTTC. It is translated as CASSGQTSYNEQFF.

The rearrangement uses TRBV11-3 and TRBJ1-2; D possibly corresponds to TRBD1 (5 bases). Germline CDR1 reads SGHNT; CDR2 reads YENEEA. The CDR3 covers 12 residues. The germline V and J ends were trimmed by 1 base and 8 bases, with 8 bases remaining between them. The CDR3 DNA is TGTGCCAGCAGCTTAGCAGGGTACGGCTACACCTTC. It is translated as CASSLAGYGYTF.